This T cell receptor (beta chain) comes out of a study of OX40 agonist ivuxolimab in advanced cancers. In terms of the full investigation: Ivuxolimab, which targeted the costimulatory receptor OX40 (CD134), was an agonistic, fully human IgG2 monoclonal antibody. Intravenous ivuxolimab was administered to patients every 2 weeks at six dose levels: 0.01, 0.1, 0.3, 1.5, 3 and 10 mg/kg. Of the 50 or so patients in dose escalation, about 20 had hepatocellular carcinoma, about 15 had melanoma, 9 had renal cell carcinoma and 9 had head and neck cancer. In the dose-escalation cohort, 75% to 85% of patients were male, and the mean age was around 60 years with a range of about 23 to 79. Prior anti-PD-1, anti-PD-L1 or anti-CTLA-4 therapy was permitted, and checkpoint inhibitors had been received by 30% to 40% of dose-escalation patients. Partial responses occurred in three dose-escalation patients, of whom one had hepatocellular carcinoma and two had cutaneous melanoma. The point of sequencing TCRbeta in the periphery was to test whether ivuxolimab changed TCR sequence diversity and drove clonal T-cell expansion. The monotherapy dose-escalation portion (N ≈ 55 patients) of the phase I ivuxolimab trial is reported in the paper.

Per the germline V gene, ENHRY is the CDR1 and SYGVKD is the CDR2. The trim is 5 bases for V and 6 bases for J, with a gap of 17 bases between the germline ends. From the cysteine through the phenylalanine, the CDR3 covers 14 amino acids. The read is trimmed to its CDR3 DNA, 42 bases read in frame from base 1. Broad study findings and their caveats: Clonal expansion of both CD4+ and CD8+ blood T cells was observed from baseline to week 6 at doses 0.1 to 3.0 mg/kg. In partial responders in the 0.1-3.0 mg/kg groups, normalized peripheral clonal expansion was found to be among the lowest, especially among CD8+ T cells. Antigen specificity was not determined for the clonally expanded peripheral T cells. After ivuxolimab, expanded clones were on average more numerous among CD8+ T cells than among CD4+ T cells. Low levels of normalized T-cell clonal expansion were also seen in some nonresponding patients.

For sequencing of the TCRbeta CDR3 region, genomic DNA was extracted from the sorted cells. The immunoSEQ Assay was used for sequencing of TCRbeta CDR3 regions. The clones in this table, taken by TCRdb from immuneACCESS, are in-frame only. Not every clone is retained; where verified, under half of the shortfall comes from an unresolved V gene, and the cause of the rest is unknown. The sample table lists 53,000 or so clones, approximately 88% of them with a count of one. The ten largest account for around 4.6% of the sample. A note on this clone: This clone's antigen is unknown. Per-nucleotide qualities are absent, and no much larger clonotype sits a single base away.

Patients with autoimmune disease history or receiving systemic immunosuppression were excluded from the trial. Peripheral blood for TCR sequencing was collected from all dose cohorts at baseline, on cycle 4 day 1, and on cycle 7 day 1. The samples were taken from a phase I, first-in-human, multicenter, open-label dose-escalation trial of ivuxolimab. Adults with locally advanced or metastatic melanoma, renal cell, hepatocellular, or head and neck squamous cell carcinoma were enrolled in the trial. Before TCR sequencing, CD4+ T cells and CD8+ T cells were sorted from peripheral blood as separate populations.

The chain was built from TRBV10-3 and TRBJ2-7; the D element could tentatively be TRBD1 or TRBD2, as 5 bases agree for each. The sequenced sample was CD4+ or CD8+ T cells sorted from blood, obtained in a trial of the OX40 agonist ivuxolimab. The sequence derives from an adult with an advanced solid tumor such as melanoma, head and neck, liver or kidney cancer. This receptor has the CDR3 CAISKRDDPGEQYF. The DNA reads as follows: TGTGCCATCAGTAAAAGGGACGATCCGGGCGAGCAGTACTTC.